Sequencing of this TCR beta chain was carried out in a study of cytomegalovirus exposure and HLA in healthy donors. General study points: Per a later analysis, about 18,000 TCR beta sequences showed association with HLA alleles at 0.05 false discovery rate. In vitro data verified a few CMV-associated chains as specific for CMV antigens.

A note on this clone: No antigen is known for it.

PCR involved 60 Vbeta and 13 Jbeta primers. Measured with immunoSEQ multiplex PCR; TCRdb has only the in-frame clones, and not every one. Counted here are 120,000 or so clones, around 82% occurring once; the ten biggest clones make up 1.2%. This CDR3 region has 14 residues. Germline CDR1 is SGHDT and CDR2 is YYEEEE. V gave up 3 bases and J gave up 4 bases, with 14 bases separating them. The sequence was obtained from a female donor in good health and CMV-seronegative. Sequenced input: PBMCs. The chain is built from TRBV5-6 and TRBJ2-7; a weak D match, TRBD1 (6 bases). The DNA of the CDR3 is TGTGCCAGCAGCTCCGGGACAATTTCGTACGAGCAGTACTTC. It specifies CASSSGTISYEQYF. The full variable domain, with the rest looked up from reference TRBV5-6 and TRBJ2-7, is DAGVTQSPTHLIKTRGQQVTLRCSPKSGHDTVSWYQQALGQGPQFIFQYYEEEERQRGNFPDRFSGHQFPNYSSELNVNALLLGDSALYLCASSSGTISYEQYFGPGTRLTVT.